This is a list of T cell receptor beta chains from one sample in a study. TCRdb fed the RT-PCR reads into MiXCR, producing one record per CDR3 protein. The sample holds hundreds of thousands of distinct CDR3 sequences, over 12% seen once. Sequencing used memory CD4+ T cells from blood. These receptors were collected from a female donor in good health, serving as a healthy control. The CDR3 runs from the conserved cysteine through the conserved F or W. A D gene is named only where the DNA matches it firmly. Rows give clone size only sometimes, using once, few, many, or a class for an expanded clone.

d_gene: NA
j_gene: TRBJ1-3
abundance: many
len: 16
v_gene: TRBV4-1
CDR3nt: TGCGCCAGCAGCCAACCCCTAGACCGCTCTGGAAACACCATATATTTT
CDR3aa: CASSQPLDRSGNTIYF

d_gene: TRBD1
j_gene: TRBJ1-2
abundance: many
len: 14
v_gene: TRBV27
CDR3nt: TGTGCCAGCAGTAGGACAGGGCCTAACTATGGCTACACCTTC
CDR3aa: CASSRTGPNYGYTF

d_gene: NA
j_gene: TRBJ2-5
abundance: few
len: 13
v_gene: TRBV9
CDR3nt: TGTGCCAGCAGCGTAGAGGCAGGGGAGACCCAGTACTTC
CDR3aa: CASSVEAGETQYF

d_gene: NA
j_gene: TRBJ1-4
abundance: NA
len: 15
v_gene: TRBV5-6
CDR3nt: TGTGCCAGCAGCTTGACTCGTACGGCTAATGAAAAACTGTTTTTT
CDR3aa: CASSLTRTANEKLFF

d_gene: NA
j_gene: TRBJ2-2
abundance: NA
len: 14
v_gene: TRBV5-1
CDR3nt: TGCGCCAGCAGCGCGGACACCTACACCGGGGAGCTGTTTTTT
CDR3aa: CASSADTYTGELFF

d_gene: TRBD2
j_gene: TRBJ2-7
abundance: few
len: 15
v_gene: TRBV5-1
CDR3nt: TGCGCCAGCAGCTTGGGACTAGCGGGATTCGACGAGCAGTACTTC
CDR3aa: CASSLGLAGFDEQYF

d_gene: NA
j_gene: TRBJ2-7
abundance: NA
len: 13
v_gene: TRBV15
CDR3nt: TGTGCCACCAGCATCAACCTGGGCTACGAGCAGTACTTC
CDR3aa: CATSINLGYEQYF

d_gene: NA
j_gene: TRBJ2-5
abundance: few
len: 18
v_gene: TRBV24-1
CDR3nt: TGTGCCACCAGTGATGCGAACCCCGGTAGAGGGGCGCGAGAGACCCAGTACTTC
CDR3aa: CATSDANPGRGARETQYF

d_gene: NA
j_gene: TRBJ1-6
abundance: few
len: 14
v_gene: TRBV29-1
CDR3nt: TGCAGCGTTAAAACAGGGACCGTAAATTCACCCCTCCACTTT
CDR3aa: CSVKTGTVNSPLHF

d_gene: NA
j_gene: TRBJ1-1
abundance: NA
len: 14
v_gene: TRBV5-1
CDR3nt: TGCGCCAGCAGCTCTCGACAGATGAACACTGAAGCTTTCTTT
CDR3aa: CASSSRQMNTEAFF

d_gene: TRBD1
j_gene: TRBJ1-2
abundance: many
len: 14
v_gene: TRBV12-3/TRBV12-4
CDR3nt: TGTGCCAGCAGCAGGAGACAGGGTTTTTATGGCTACACCTTC
CDR3aa: CASSRRQGFYGYTF

d_gene: TRBD2
j_gene: TRBJ2-1
abundance: NA
len: 16
v_gene: TRBV13
CDR3nt: TGTGCCAGCAGCCCCTTTGCGGGAGGTTCTTCGAATGAGCAGTTCTTC
CDR3aa: CASSPFAGGSSNEQFF

d_gene: NA
j_gene: TRBJ1-1
abundance: many
len: 13
v_gene: TRBV12-3/TRBV12-4
CDR3nt: TGTGCCAGCAGTTTTGTATCGGACACTGAAGCTTTCTTT
CDR3aa: CASSFVSDTEAFF

d_gene: TRBD2
j_gene: TRBJ2-7
abundance: many
len: 19
v_gene: TRBV20-1
CDR3nt: TGCAGTGCTAGATCATCCGGGACTAGCGCGTATCTAAGCTCCTACGAGCAGTACTTC
CDR3aa: CSARSSGTSAYLSSYEQYF

d_gene: TRBD1
j_gene: TRBJ1-3
abundance: few
len: 16
v_gene: TRBV7-9
CDR3nt: TGTGCCAGCAGCCCTCGGACAGGGGGGTCTGGAAACACCATATATTTT
CDR3aa: CASSPRTGGSGNTIYF

d_gene: NA
j_gene: TRBJ2-1
abundance: NA
len: 16
v_gene: TRBV7-2
CDR3nt: TGTGCCAGCAGCTTACAGGGGCCAGGGGGGGGGAATGAGCAGTTCTTC
CDR3aa: CASSLQGPGGGNEQFF

d_gene: TRBD2
j_gene: TRBJ2-2
abundance: once
len: 15
v_gene: TRBV20-1
CDR3nt: TGCAGTGCTAGCACACGGGAGGGCCTCACCGGGGAGCTGTTTTTT
CDR3aa: CSASTREGLTGELFF

d_gene: TRBD2
j_gene: TRBJ2-5
abundance: few
len: 15
v_gene: TRBV7-2
CDR3nt: TGTGCCAGCAGCCCCCAGGGACTAGTGGGAGAGACCCAGTACTTC
CDR3aa: CASSPQGLVGETQYF

d_gene: NA
j_gene: TRBJ2-7
abundance: many
len: 14
v_gene: TRBV7-2
CDR3nt: TGTGCCAGCAGCTTGGCCAGGGTAGCCTACGAGCAGTACTTC
CDR3aa: CASSLARVAYEQYF

d_gene: NA
j_gene: TRBJ1-1
abundance: once
len: 13
v_gene: TRBV11-1
CDR3nt: TGTGCCAACAGCCGCAGCACTCACACTGAAGCTTTCTTT
CDR3aa: CANSRSTHTEAFF

d_gene: NA
j_gene: TRBJ2-3
abundance: many
len: 13
v_gene: TRBV12-3/TRBV12-4
CDR3nt: TGTGCCAGCAGTTTAAATCGGATTAATACGCAGTATTTT
CDR3aa: CASSLNRINTQYF

d_gene: TRBD2
j_gene: TRBJ2-3
abundance: NA
len: 20
v_gene: TRBV7-9
CDR3nt: TGTGCCAGCAGCTTAGGCCAAGCGGGAGGAGCCGGAGGTAGGACAGATACGCAGTATTTT
CDR3aa: CASSLGQAGGAGGRTDTQYF

d_gene: NA
j_gene: TRBJ1-5
abundance: many
len: 15
v_gene: TRBV10-3
CDR3nt: TGTGCCATCAGTGCGCAGGGGTTAGGCAATCAGCCCCAGCATTTT
CDR3aa: CAISAQGLGNQPQHF

d_gene: NA
j_gene: TRBJ1-1
abundance: once
len: 17
v_gene: TRBV5-1
CDR3nt: TGCGCCAGCAGCCCGAGCTACCCGGGGCTGGCGGACACTGAAGCTTTCTTT
CDR3aa: CASSPSYPGLADTEAFF

d_gene: NA
j_gene: TRBJ2-7
abundance: NA
len: 14
v_gene: TRBV7-6
CDR3nt: TGTGCCAGCAGCTTAGTATCGGGAGAGAACGAGCAGTACTTC
CDR3aa: CASSLVSGENEQYF

d_gene: TRBD1
j_gene: TRBJ1-2
abundance: few
len: 16
v_gene: TRBV20-1
CDR3nt: TGCAGTGCTAGAGATGGACCAGGGGGTGATAACTATGGCTACACCTTC
CDR3aa: CSARDGPGGDNYGYTF

d_gene: NA
j_gene: TRBJ2-7
abundance: NA
len: 14
v_gene: TRBV5-1
CDR3nt: TGCGCCAGCAGCCCAAGTCAGGGACCCTACGAGCAGTACTTC
CDR3aa: CASSPSQGPYEQYF

d_gene: NA
j_gene: TRBJ1-3
abundance: NA
len: 14
v_gene: TRBV29-1
CDR3nt: TGCAGCGTTGACTGGCAGGGCTCTGGAAACACCATATATTTT
CDR3aa: CSVDWQGSGNTIYF

d_gene: TRBD1
j_gene: TRBJ2-7
abundance: few
len: 14
v_gene: TRBV10-3
CDR3nt: TGTGCCTCCATGGTCGGGACAGGGGGCTACGAGCAGTACTTC
CDR3aa: CASMVGTGGYEQYF

d_gene: NA
j_gene: TRBJ2-2
abundance: once
len: 15
v_gene: TRBV3-1
CDR3nt: TGTGCCAGCAGCCAAGCGGGGTCTAACGCCGGGGAGCTGTATTTT
CDR3aa: CASSQAGSNAGELYF

d_gene: NA
j_gene: TRBJ1-5
abundance: many
len: 14
v_gene: TRBV3-1
CDR3nt: TGTGCCAGCAGCCTCGGACAGAAAGGTCAGCCCCAGCATTTT
CDR3aa: CASSLGQKGQPQHF

d_gene: NA
j_gene: TRBJ2-6
abundance: NA
len: 15
v_gene: TRBV7-9
CDR3nt: TGTGCCAGCAGCTTCCTCCGCGGTGGGGCCAACGTCCTGACTTTC
CDR3aa: CASSFLRGGANVLTF

d_gene: TRBD1
j_gene: TRBJ1-6
abundance: many
len: 18
v_gene: TRBV6-5
CDR3nt: TGTGCCAGCAGTTGGCCCCCGGGACAGAGCTCCTATAATTCACCCCTCCACTTT
CDR3aa: CASSWPPGQSSYNSPLHF

d_gene: NA
j_gene: TRBJ2-2
abundance: NA
len: 16
v_gene: TRBV5-6
CDR3nt: TGTGCCAGCAGCTTTTTAAACAGACTAAACACCGGGGGGCTGTTTTTT
CDR3aa: CASSFLNRLNTGGLFF

d_gene: NA
j_gene: TRBJ2-7
abundance: many
len: 13
v_gene: TRBV11-3
CDR3nt: TGTGCCAGCAGCCCGGACAACTCCTACGAGCAGTACTTC
CDR3aa: CASSPDNSYEQYF

d_gene: NA
j_gene: TRBJ1-5
abundance: NA
len: 14
v_gene: TRBV24-1
CDR3nt: TGTGCCACCAGTACCGGTAGCGGCTATCAGCCCCAGCATTTT
CDR3aa: CATSTGSGYQPQHF

d_gene: TRBD2
j_gene: TRBJ2-1
abundance: NA
len: 15
v_gene: TRBV24-1
CDR3nt: TGTGCCACCAGTGATTTAGGAGCGGGGGAACATGAGCAGTTCTTC
CDR3aa: CATSDLGAGEHEQFF

d_gene: TRBD2
j_gene: TRBJ2-4
abundance: NA
len: 17
v_gene: TRBV28
CDR3nt: TGTGCCAGCAGTTCCCCTCGGGGGGGGACGGCCAAAAACATTCAGTACTTC
CDR3aa: CASSSPRGGTAKNIQYF

d_gene: NA
j_gene: TRBJ2-3
abundance: many
len: 10
v_gene: TRBV30
CDR3nt: TGTGCCTCGGGTGGAGATACGCAGTATTTT
CDR3aa: CASGGDTQYF

d_gene: NA
j_gene: TRBJ2-3
abundance: many
len: 14
v_gene: TRBV20-1
CDR3nt: TGCAGTGCTAACAGGCAATCTTCTACAGATACGCAGTATTTT
CDR3aa: CSANRQSSTDTQYF

d_gene: NA
j_gene: TRBJ2-4
abundance: many
len: 13
v_gene: TRBV20-1
CDR3nt: TGCAGTGCCATCCAGAATAGAGAAAACATTCAGTACTTC
CDR3aa: CSAIQNRENIQYF

d_gene: NA
j_gene: TRBJ2-3
abundance: NA
len: 17
v_gene: TRBV11-2
CDR3nt: TGTGCCAGCAGCTTAGCAAGAGGGGGGGGGATTGCAGATACGCAGTATTTT
CDR3aa: CASSLARGGGIADTQYF

d_gene: NA
j_gene: TRBJ2-3
abundance: NA
len: 15
v_gene: TRBV3-1
CDR3nt: TGTGCCAGCAGCAAACACGGCCGGCTCACAGATACGCAGTATTTT
CDR3aa: CASSKHGRLTDTQYF

d_gene: TRBD2
j_gene: TRBJ2-3
abundance: NA
len: 14
v_gene: TRBV7-9
CDR3nt: TGTGCCAGCAGCTCAACCCGGGGGGCAGATACGCAGTATTTT
CDR3aa: CASSSTRGADTQYF

d_gene: NA
j_gene: TRBJ2-5
abundance: NA
len: 14
v_gene: TRBV5-1
CDR3nt: TGCGCCAGCAGCGAGTCGAGGGTTCGAGAGACCCAGTACTTC
CDR3aa: CASSESRVRETQYF

d_gene: TRBD1
j_gene: TRBJ1-2
abundance: many
len: 15
v_gene: TRBV27
CDR3nt: TGTGCCAGCAGTTCTCCGGACAGGGATGGTCGTGGCTACACCTTC
CDR3aa: CASSSPDRDGRGYTF

d_gene: TRBD2
j_gene: TRBJ2-5
abundance: few
len: 15
v_gene: TRBV20-1
CDR3nt: TGCAGTGCTAGGACACTAGCGGGAGGCCCGGGGTCCCAGTACTTC
CDR3aa: CSARTLAGGPGSQYF

d_gene: NA
j_gene: TRBJ1-2
abundance: few
len: 14
v_gene: TRBV7-2
CDR3nt: TGTGCCAGCACCATCGGACAGTCACGTTTGGGCTACACCTTC
CDR3aa: CASTIGQSRLGYTF

d_gene: TRBD1
j_gene: TRBJ1-2
abundance: few
len: 14
v_gene: TRBV6-1
CDR3nt: TGTGCCAGCAGCGCTAAAGGACAGGGCGCTGGCTACACCTTC
CDR3aa: CASSAKGQGAGYTF

d_gene: TRBD1
j_gene: TRBJ2-6
abundance: many
len: 17
v_gene: TRBV29-1
CDR3nt: TGCAGCGTTACTCCTACAGGGGCGATCTCTGGGGCCAACGTCCTGACTTTC
CDR3aa: CSVTPTGAISGANVLTF

d_gene: NA
j_gene: TRBJ2-1
abundance: many
len: 15
v_gene: TRBV9
CDR3nt: TGTGCCAGCAGCGTAGACCCCTCCGTCAACAATGAGCAGTTCTTC
CDR3aa: CASSVDPSVNNEQFF

d_gene: NA
j_gene: TRBJ2-4
abundance: many
len: 15
v_gene: TRBV20-1
CDR3nt: TGCAGTGCTCCCCCCGCGGCTAGCGCTCAAAACATTCAGTACTTC
CDR3aa: CSAPPAASAQNIQYF

d_gene: NA
j_gene: TRBJ1-2
abundance: NA
len: 13
v_gene: TRBV2
CDR3nt: TGTGCCAGCAGTGGTCGGCAGGAAGATGGCTACACCTTC
CDR3aa: CASSGRQEDGYTF